This record covers a single T cell receptor beta chain. The CDR3 contains 16 residues. V gave up 7 bases and J gave up 0 bases; unmatched junction bases: 10. In germline, CDR1 is SQVTM, CDR2 ANQGSEA. This record comes from a study of T cells in Graves' hyperthyroidism and ophthalmopathy. Authors of the study amplified TCR beta CDR3 regions from RNA transcripts. The HTBI primer set was used in a first-round RT-PCR of the TCR CDR3. TCRdb reanalysed the multiplex PCR reads using MiXCR and keeps one entry per CDR3 protein. The data show about 540,000 distinct CDR3 sequences, about 43% seen once. The V and J genes are TRBV29-1 and TRBJ1-5; 9 nucleotides match TRBD1. Sample: peripheral blood or thyroid tissue (not recorded which). This TCR came from a woman between 18 and 29 years old with Graves' hyperthyroidism. CDR3 region: CSARQGGLYSNQPQHF. The CDR3 DNA reads as TGCAGCGCTAGACAGGGGGGGTTATATAGCAATCAGCCCCAGCATTTT.